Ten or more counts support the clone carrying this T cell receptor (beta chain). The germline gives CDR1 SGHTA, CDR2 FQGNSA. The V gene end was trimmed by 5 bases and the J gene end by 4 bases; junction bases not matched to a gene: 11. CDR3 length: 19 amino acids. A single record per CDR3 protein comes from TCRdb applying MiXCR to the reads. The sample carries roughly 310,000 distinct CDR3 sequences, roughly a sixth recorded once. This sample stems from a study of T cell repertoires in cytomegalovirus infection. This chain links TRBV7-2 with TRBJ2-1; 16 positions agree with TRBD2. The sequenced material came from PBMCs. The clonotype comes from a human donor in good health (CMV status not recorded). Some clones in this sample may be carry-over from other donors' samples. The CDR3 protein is CASSPTPGLAGGHYNEQFF. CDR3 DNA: TGTGCCAGCAGCCCAACTCCGGGACTAGCGGGGGGGCATTACAATGAGCAGTTCTTC.